Presented here are 13 T cell receptor beta chains from one specimen sequenced in a study of OX40 agonist ivuxolimab in advanced cancers. TCRdb keeps only in-frame clones here, not all; method: immunoSEQ multiplex PCR. The sample carries some 46,000 clones, about 80% recorded once. The input for sequencing was CD4+ or CD8+ T cells sorted from blood, taken in a trial of the OX40 agonist ivuxolimab. The receptors here all came from an adult with an advanced solid tumor such as melanoma, head and neck, liver or kidney cancer.

The chain couples TRBV14 to TRBJ2-6, with a possible D match to TRBD2 (6 bases). The CDR3 totals 15 residues. V lost 4 bases, J lost 4 bases, and 11 bases lay in between. The germline CDR1 and CDR2 sequences are SGHDN and FVKESK. This CDR3 reads CASSRPGGGANVLTF. In DNA, the CDR3 is TGTGCCAGCAGCCGCCCCGGAGGGGGGGCCAACGTCCTGACTTTC.

With respect to this clone: A read error is possible here, since a much larger clone lies one base away. Other nucleotide sequences in the sample specify the same CDR3. The rearrangement links TRBV6-5 to TRBJ1-2; D gene uncertain. CDR3 length equals 11 residues. The V and J ends lost 5 bases and 2 bases respectively, with 3 bases between them. Looked up from germline, CDR1 is MNHEY and CDR2 is SVGAGI. CDR3 loop: CASSDNYGYTF. CDR3 coding DNA: TGTGCCAGCAGTGACAACTATGGCTACACCTTC.

The V gene is TRBV7-2, the J gene TRBJ1-3; 7 nucleotides match TRBD1. Germline V gives CDR1 SGHTA, CDR2 FQGNSA. The CDR3 contains 16 residues. V dropped 5 bases and J dropped 0; count of bases not matched to a gene: 7. As DNA, the CDR3 is TGTGCCAGCAGCCTCAAGGACAGGTTCTCTGGAAACACCATATATTTT. Residues: CASSLKDRFSGNTIYF.

To note about this clone: The junction departs from germline at one end; a sequencing error may be responsible. The genes are TRBV28 and TRBJ2-7; TRBD2 aligns across 8 bases. Germline lookup yields CDR1 MDHEN and CDR2 SYDVKM. CDR3 length equals 14 residues. The CDR3 region has the DNA TGTGCCAGCAGAACCGGGACTAGTGCCTACGGGCAGTACTTC. It is translated as CASRTGTSAYGQYF.

The chain uses TRBV4-3 and TRBJ2-3, with a weak D call TRBD1 (6 bases). There are 13 residues in the CDR3. The germline V gene has CDR1 LGHNA and CDR2 YSLEER. Trimming stripped 4 bases from V and 4 bases from J, with 9 bases between. The CDR3 loop reads CASSLRQADTQYF. As DNA, the CDR3 is TGCGCCAGCAGCCTTCGACAGGCAGATACGCAGTATTTT.

The gene calls are TRBV18 and TRBJ1-2; perhaps TRBD1 as D (5 bases). This CDR3 is 15 amino acids long. The V gene lost 3 bases and the J gene lost 1 base, with 12 bases spanning the gap. Germline V gives CDR1 KGHSH, CDR2 LQKENI. As DNA, the CDR3 is TGTGCCAGCTCACCGGGGGTGTCGGATAACTATGGCTACACCTTC. Its protein is CASSPGVSDNYGYTF. The whole variable domain, remainder taken from reference TRBV18 and TRBJ1-2, is NAGVMQNPRHLVRRRGQEARLRCSPMKGHSHVYWYRQLPEEGLKFMVYLQKENIIDESGMPKERFSAEFPKEGPSILRIQQVVRGDSAAYFCASSPGVSDNYGYTFGSGTRLTVV.

The rearrangement links TRBV11-1 to TRBJ1-1, with D possibly being TRBD1 (6 bases). The CDR3 runs to 15 residues. In germline, CDR1 is SGHAT, CDR2 FQDESV (reference sequence). V dropped 2 bases and J dropped 7 bases, with 17 bases sitting between them. CDR3 residues: CASSLWGQGTHEAFF. For the CDR3, the DNA is TGTGCCAGCAGCTTATGGGGCCAGGGGACTCATGAAGCTTTCTTT. Combining the CDR3 with reference TRBV11-1 and TRBJ1-1 gives the whole variable domain EAEVAQSPRYKITEKSQAVAFWCDPISGHATLYWYRQILGQGPELLVQFQDESVVDDSQLPKDRFSAERLKGVDSTLKIQPAELGDSAMYLCASSLWGQGTHEAFFGQGTRLTVV.

The V call is TRBV18, the J call TRBJ2-2, with D possibly being TRBD1 or TRBD2 (5 bases each). Deletions cut 1 base from V and 7 bases from J, with 13 bases between. This CDR3 spans 15 amino acids. CDR1 is KGHSH, CDR2 LQKENI, per germline. DNA for the CDR3: TGTGCCAGCTCACCACTGCGAGGGGTCGGCGGGGAGCTGTTTTTT. Its translation is CASSPLRGVGGELFF. Full variable domain (missing parts from reference TRBV18 and TRBJ2-2): NAGVMQNPRHLVRRRGQEARLRCSPMKGHSHVYWYRQLPEEGLKFMVYLQKENIIDESGMPKERFSAEFPKEGPSILRIQQVVRGDSAAYFCASSPLRGVGGELFFGEGSRLTVL.

The chain combines TRBV4-1 with TRBJ2-2; 9 bases are a match to TRBD2. CDR1 and CDR2 from the germline V gene are MGHRA and YSYEKL. The CDR3 runs 16 residues. The junction had 5 bases not matched to a gene; V was cut back by 0 bases and J by 6 bases. Written as DNA, the CDR3 is TGCGCCAGCAGCCAAGATCAGGGCGGGAGGGCCGGGGAGCTGTTTTTT. Amino acids: CASSQDQGGRAGELFF.

This clone has only a few counts. The rearrangement links TRBV30 to TRBJ1-2; the D is unclear. The CDR3 consists of 12 residues. The ends were cut back, 1 base at V and 8 bases at J, with 11 bases in the middle. CDR1 GTSNPN and CDR2 SVGIG come from the germline V gene (reference sequence). The CDR3 here is CAWSGGLGGYTF. As DNA, the CDR3 is TGTGCCTGGAGTGGAGGCCTCGGAGGCTACACCTTC.

This rearrangement joins TRBV14 to TRBJ1-1; D unclear. The V gene lost 4 bases and the J gene lost 1 base, with 7 bases spanning the gap. There are 13 residues in the CDR3. The germline V gene has CDR1 SGHDN and CDR2 FVKESK. CDR3: CASSRAPNTEAFF. DNA for the CDR3: TGTGCCAGCAGCCGGGCCCCGAACACTGAAGCTTTCTTT. Combining the CDR3 with reference TRBV14 and TRBJ1-1 gives the whole variable domain EAGVTQFPSHSVIEKGQTVTLRCDPISGHDNLYWYRRVMGKEIKFLLHFVKESKQDESGMPNNRFLAERTGGTYSTLKVQPAELEDSGVYFCASSRAPNTEAFFGQGTRLTVV.

The V and J genes are TRBV7-2 and TRBJ2-2, with D perhaps given as TRBD1 or TRBD2 (5 bases each). This CDR3 has 16 residues. The V and J ends lost 5 bases and 2 bases respectively, with 15 bases between them. The germline gives CDR1 SGHTA, CDR2 FQGNSA. The CDR3: CASSLRDGQNTGELFF. As DNA, the CDR3 is TGTGCCAGCAGCCTCCGGGACGGGCAAAACACCGGGGAGCTGTTTTTT.

The CDR3 reads CASSPEDQTEQFF. As DNA, the CDR3 is TGTGCCAGCAGCCCCGAGGACCAAACGGAGCAGTTCTTC. The chain uses TRBV5-5 and TRBJ2-1, with D uncertain. The V gene's germline CDR1 is SGHKS and CDR2 YYEKEE (reference sequence). There are 13 residues in the CDR3. V lost 4 bases to trimming and J lost 10 bases, with 15 bases between them.